Shown below are 17 T cell receptor beta chains from a single sample sequenced in a study of cytomegalovirus exposure and HLA in healthy donors. This PCR relied on a set of 60 Vbeta primers and 13 Jbeta primers. Assay: immunoSEQ multiplex PCR; the TCRdb copy retains only in-frame clones and omits some. The table includes around 190,000 clones, 84% detected once. The specimen was PBMCs. Receptors originate from a girl aged 2 to 9 in good health and CMV-seropositive.

The rearrangement uses TRBV25-1 and TRBJ2-1; TRBD1 agrees at 8 bases. V shed 2 bases and J 2 bases; nucleotides not matched to a gene: 2. Per germline, CDR1 MGHDK and CDR2 SYGVNS. This CDR3 has 15 residues. The CDR3, as DNA: TGTGCCAGCAGTGAAAACAGGGGGGCCTACAATGAGCAGTTCTTC. Translated, it gives CASSENRGAYNEQFF. The full variable domain, with the rest looked up from reference TRBV25-1 and TRBJ2-1, is EADIYQTPRYLVIGTGKKITLECSQTMGHDKMYWYQQDPGMELHLIHYSYGVNSTEKGDLSSESTVSRIRTEHFPLTLESARPSHTSQYLCASSENRGAYNEQFFGPGTRLTVL.

The chain carries TRBV19 and TRBJ1-6; TRBD1 matches at 10 bases. Trimming removed 11 bases from V and 8 bases from J; junction bases left unmatched: 18. This CDR3 is built from 17 residues. CDR1 LNHDA and CDR2 SQIVND come from the germline V gene (reference sequence). The CDR3 coding sequence is TGTGCCTCACGCACCGGGACAGGGGATTTACGGCATTCACCCCTCCACTTT. Protein: CASRTGTGDLRHSPLHF.

J is TRBJ1-5 and V is TRBV28, with D perhaps TRBD1 (6 bases). The CDR3 loop spans 15 amino acids. V lost 3 bases and J 4 bases, leaving 13 bases between the germline ends. Germline loops: CDR1 MDHEN, CDR2 SYDVKM. CDR3 DNA sequence: TGTGCCAGCAGTTTGGCATGGGGGCGAAATCAGCCCCAGCATTTT. This encodes CASSLAWGRNQPQHF.

This clone was seen only once. V gene TRBV5-5 combines with J gene TRBJ1-4, with D possibly matching TRBD1 (5 bases). Germline loops: CDR1 SGHKS, CDR2 YYEKEE (reference sequence). The V end lost 1 base, the J end lost 2 bases, and 9 bases lay between the germline ends. There are 15 residues in the CDR3. The DNA of the CDR3 is TGTGCCAGCAGCTTGTATGCAGGGACTAATGAAAAACTGTTTTTT. It is translated as CASSLYAGTNEKLFF.

The chain joins TRBV4-1 to TRBJ2-1; 12 nucleotides match TRBD2. The ends lost 4 bases at V and 7 bases at J; junction bases unmatched: 8. The CDR3 has 16 amino acids. Germline CDR1 is MGHRA and CDR2 is YSYEKL. The CDR3 protein is CASSLTGLAGRNEQFF. The DNA of the CDR3 is TGCGCCAGCAGCCTAACAGGACTAGCGGGAAGAAATGAGCAGTTCTTC.

The CDR3 DNA reads as TGTGCCAGCAGTTTACCCCTGACAGGGGGAGAGACCCAGTACTTC. Encoded protein: CASSLPLTGGETQYF. V is TRBV28 and J is TRBJ2-5; 9 nucleotides match TRBD1. The CDR3 is 15 amino acids. The germline V gene encodes CDR1 MDHEN and CDR2 SYDVKM. The V segment lost 2 bases and the J segment 4 bases; nucleotides outside the gene matches: 5.

J is TRBJ2-5 and V is TRBV19, with TRBD2 matching over 10 bases. CDR1 and CDR2 (germline): LNHDA, SQIVND (reference sequence). J lost 3 bases, V lost 6 bases, and 4 bases had no gene match. The CDR3 contains 14 residues. The CDR3 DNA reads as TGTGCCAGTAGGGGTCTAGCGGGGGAAGAGACCCAGTACTTC. Protein product: CASRGLAGEETQYF.

The V gene is TRBV19, the J gene TRBJ1-5, with D maybe TRBD1 (5 bases). CDR3 length: 17 residues. Germline V lookup: CDR1 LNHDA, CDR2 SQIVND (reference sequence). The ends were cut back, 4 bases at V and 5 bases at J, with 21 bases in the middle. The CDR3 region has the DNA TGTGCCAGTAGTAGGGGGGTGACAGATCGTTGGGATCAGCCCCAGCATTTT. This sequence encodes CASSRGVTDRWDQPQHF.

On this clone: The same CDR3 can be traced to other DNA sequences in this sample. The J gene is TRBJ2-1, the V gene TRBV30, with 7 bases fitting TRBD2. Losses at the gene ends were 1 base for V and 7 bases for J; bases not matched to a gene: 7. The CDR3 runs to 14 residues. CDR1 is GTSNPN, CDR2 SVGIG, per germline (reference sequence). The chain's CDR3 is CAWSGLAGGNEQFF. CDR3 DNA sequence: TGTGCCTGGAGTGGATTAGCGGGTGGGAATGAGCAGTTCTTC.

As to this clone: Other DNA sequences within the sample encode an identical CDR3. The genes are TRBV6-5 and TRBJ1-2; 8 bases align to TRBD1. The CDR3 totals 14 residues. Germline V gene sequence: CDR1 MNHEY, CDR2 SVGAGI. The V gene end was trimmed by 2 bases and the J gene end by 6 bases; junction bases not matched to a gene: 5. CDR3 loop: CASSYPGGIDGYTF. The DNA for the CDR3 is TGTGCCAGCAGTTACCCAGGGGGCATTGATGGCTACACCTTC.

The rearrangement uses TRBV5-1 and TRBJ1-2; D might be TRBD1 (6 bases). From germline, CDR1 is SGHRS and CDR2 YFSETQ. Trimming left V 3 bases short and J 7 bases short, with 16 bases between. The CDR3 sequence is 14 residues long. In DNA, the CDR3 is TGCGCCAGCAGCTCGTATGATGGACAGTTTGGCTACACCTTC. It encodes CASSSYDGQFGYTF.

The chain is built from TRBV5-4 and TRBJ2-1, with a possible D match to TRBD2 (6 bases). The CDR3 runs 15 residues. Trimming shortened V by 0 bases and J by 1 base, and 8 bases separated the two germline ends. Germline values: CDR1 SGHNT, CDR2 YYREEE (reference sequence). CDR3 residues: CASSLGLESYNEQFF. The CDR3 nucleotides read TGTGCCAGCAGCTTGGGACTAGAATCCTACAATGAGCAGTTCTTC.

The rearrangement links TRBV5-1 to TRBJ2-7, with 13 bases identical to TRBD2. The CDR3 is made up of 16 amino acids. With V trimmed by 2 bases and J by 5 bases, 7 bases remained unmatched. In germline, CDR1 is SGHRS, CDR2 YFSETQ. The CDR3 DNA sequence: TGCGCCAGCAGCTTTGAGGGACTAGCGGGATCCAACGAGCAGTACTTC. It is translated as CASSFEGLAGSNEQYF.

This chain links TRBV10-2 with TRBJ2-6; TRBD1 is a possible D gene (5 bases). This CDR3 comprises 17 residues. Germline-derived CDR1 and CDR2 are WSHSY and SAAADI. V was shortened by 3 bases and J by 0 bases, with 12 bases between the two germline ends. CDR3 sequence (DNA): TGCGCCAGCAGTGAAGGTAGGGGAAGCTCTGGGGCCAACGTCCTGACTTTC. Translation: CASSEGRGSSGANVLTF.

The chain employs TRBV11-2 and TRBJ2-3; 14 bases match TRBD2. In germline, CDR1 is SGHAT, CDR2 FQNNGV. The CDR3 length is 15 residues. Trimming took 5 bases from V and 3 from J; bases not matched to a gene: 1. The CDR3 loop is CASSGTSGGTDTQYF. Here the CDR3 DNA reads TGTGCCAGCAGCGGGACTAGCGGGGGAACAGATACGCAGTATTTT. The full variable domain, completed using reference TRBV11-2 and TRBJ2-3, is EAGVAQSPRYKIIEKRQSVAFWCNPISGHATLYWYQQILGQGPKLLIQFQNNGVVDDSQLPKDRFSAERLKGVDSTLKIQPAKLEDSAVYLCASSGTSGGTDTQYFGPGTRLTVL.

This clone was detected once. This chain links TRBV30 with TRBJ2-2, with TRBD2 as a possible D gene (5 bases). CDR3 length: 14 residues. Germline CDR1 is GTSNPN and CDR2 is SVGIG (reference sequence). V dropped 1 base and J dropped 5 bases, with 11 bases sitting between them. The DNA for the CDR3 is TGTGCCTGGAGTGCCTCTAGGACTACCGGGGAGCTGTTTTTT. It specifies CAWSASRTTGELFF.

The chain couples TRBV28 to TRBJ1-2; D is possibly TRBD1 (6 bases). CDR1 is MDHEN and CDR2 is SYDVKM in the germline V gene. CDR3 length: 13 amino acids. With 6 bases removed from V and 8 bases from J, the gap between germline ends came to 16 bases. CDR3 residues: CASSLTGIRGYTF. For the CDR3, the DNA is TGTGCCAGCAGCCTTACAGGGATACGAGGCTACACCTTC.